The T cell receptor (beta chain) described here comes from a study of cytomegalovirus exposure and HLA in healthy donors. J was trimmed by 3 bases and V by 3 bases; bases with no gene match: 6. Germline V lookup: CDR1 SGHVS, CDR2 FNYEAQ. CDR3 length: 15 amino acids. Researchers ran the PCR with 60 Vbeta and 13 Jbeta primers. Assay: immunoSEQ multiplex PCR; the TCRdb copy retains only in-frame clones and omits some. The table includes some 94,000 clones, approximately 70% detected once. The sequencing input was PBMCs. This receptor was taken from a middle-aged man in good health and CMV-seronegative. The chain has TRBV7-6 and TRBJ1-2, with TRBD1 matching over 8 bases. The CDR3 reads CASSFNSGGDYGYTF. As DNA, the CDR3 is TGTGCCAGCAGCTTCAACTCAGGGGGCGACTATGGCTACACCTTC. Variable domain in full (rest from reference TRBV7-6 and TRBJ1-2): GAGVSQSPRYKVTKRGQDVALRCDPISGHVSLYWYRQALGQGPEFLTYFNYEAQQDKSGLPNDRFSAERPEGSISTLTIQRTEQRDSAMYRCASSFNSGGDYGYTFGSGTRLTVV.